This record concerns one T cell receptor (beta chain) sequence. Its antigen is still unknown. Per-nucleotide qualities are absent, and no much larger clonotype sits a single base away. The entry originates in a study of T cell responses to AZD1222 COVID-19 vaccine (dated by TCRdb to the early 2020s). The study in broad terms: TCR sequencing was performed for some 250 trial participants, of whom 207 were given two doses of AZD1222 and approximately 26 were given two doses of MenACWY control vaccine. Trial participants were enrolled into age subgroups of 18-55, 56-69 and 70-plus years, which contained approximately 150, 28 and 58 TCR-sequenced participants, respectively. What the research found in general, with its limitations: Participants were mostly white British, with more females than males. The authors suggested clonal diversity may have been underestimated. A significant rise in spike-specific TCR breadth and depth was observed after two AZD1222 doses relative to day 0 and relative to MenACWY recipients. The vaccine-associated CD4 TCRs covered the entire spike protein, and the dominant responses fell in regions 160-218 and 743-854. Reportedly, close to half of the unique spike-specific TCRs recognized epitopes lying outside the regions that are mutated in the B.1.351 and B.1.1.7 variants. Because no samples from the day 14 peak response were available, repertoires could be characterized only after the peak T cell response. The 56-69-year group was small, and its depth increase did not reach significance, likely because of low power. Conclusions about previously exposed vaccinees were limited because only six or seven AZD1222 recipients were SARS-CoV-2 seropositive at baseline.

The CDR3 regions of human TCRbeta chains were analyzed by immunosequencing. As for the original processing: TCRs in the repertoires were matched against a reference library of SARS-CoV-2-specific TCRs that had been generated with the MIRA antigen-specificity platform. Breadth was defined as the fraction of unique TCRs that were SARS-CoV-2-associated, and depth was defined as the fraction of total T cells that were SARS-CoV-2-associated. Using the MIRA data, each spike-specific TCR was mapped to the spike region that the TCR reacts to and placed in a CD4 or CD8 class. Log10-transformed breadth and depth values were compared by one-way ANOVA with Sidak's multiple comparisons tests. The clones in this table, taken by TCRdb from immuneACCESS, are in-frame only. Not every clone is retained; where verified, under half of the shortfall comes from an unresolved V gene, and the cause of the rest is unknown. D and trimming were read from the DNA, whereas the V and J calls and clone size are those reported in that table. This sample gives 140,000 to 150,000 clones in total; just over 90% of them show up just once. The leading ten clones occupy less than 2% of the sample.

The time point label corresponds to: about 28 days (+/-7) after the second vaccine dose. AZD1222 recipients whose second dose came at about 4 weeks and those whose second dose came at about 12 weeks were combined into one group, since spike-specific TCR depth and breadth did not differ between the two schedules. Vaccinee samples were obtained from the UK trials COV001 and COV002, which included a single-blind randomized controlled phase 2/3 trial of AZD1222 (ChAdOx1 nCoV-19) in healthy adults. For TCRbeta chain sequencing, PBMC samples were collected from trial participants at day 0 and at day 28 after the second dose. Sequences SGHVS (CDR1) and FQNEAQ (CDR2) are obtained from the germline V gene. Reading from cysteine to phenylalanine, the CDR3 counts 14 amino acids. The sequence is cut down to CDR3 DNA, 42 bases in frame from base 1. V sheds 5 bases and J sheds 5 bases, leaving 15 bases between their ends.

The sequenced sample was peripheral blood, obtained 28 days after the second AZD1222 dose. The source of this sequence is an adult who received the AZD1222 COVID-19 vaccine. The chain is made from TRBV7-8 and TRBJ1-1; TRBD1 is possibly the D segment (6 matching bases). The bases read TGTGCCAGCAGCAAAAACAGGGAAAATACTGAAGCTTTCTTT. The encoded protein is CASSKNRENTEAFF.